Here is one TCR beta chain with its context. The CDR3 extends over 15 amino acids. Germline CDR1 is SGHKS and CDR2 is YYEKEE (reference sequence). With V trimmed by 4 bases and J by 4 bases, 7 bases remained unmatched. These data belong to a study of blood T cell repertoires in COVID-19. Study as a whole: Spain, Italy and the United States supplied samples that represented acute and convalescent COVID-19. Nucleic acid was either cDNA or gDNA, and it came from T cells, B-cell-depleted T cells, or PBMCs.

Measured with immunoSEQ multiplex PCR; TCRdb has only the in-frame clones, and not every one. The table includes almost 90,000 clones, around 91% detected once. In Seattle, patients joined the study during active infection and were tracked longitudinally. This chain uses TRBV5-5 with TRBJ1-1; TRBD1 matches 10 bases. Sequencing used peripheral blood. The sequence was obtained from a man younger than 35 with COVID-19, enrolled during active disease. The CDR3 DNA follows: TGTGCCAGCAGCCAATGGACAGGGGGAGGCACTGAAGCTTTCTTT. Translation: CASSQWTGGGTEAFF.